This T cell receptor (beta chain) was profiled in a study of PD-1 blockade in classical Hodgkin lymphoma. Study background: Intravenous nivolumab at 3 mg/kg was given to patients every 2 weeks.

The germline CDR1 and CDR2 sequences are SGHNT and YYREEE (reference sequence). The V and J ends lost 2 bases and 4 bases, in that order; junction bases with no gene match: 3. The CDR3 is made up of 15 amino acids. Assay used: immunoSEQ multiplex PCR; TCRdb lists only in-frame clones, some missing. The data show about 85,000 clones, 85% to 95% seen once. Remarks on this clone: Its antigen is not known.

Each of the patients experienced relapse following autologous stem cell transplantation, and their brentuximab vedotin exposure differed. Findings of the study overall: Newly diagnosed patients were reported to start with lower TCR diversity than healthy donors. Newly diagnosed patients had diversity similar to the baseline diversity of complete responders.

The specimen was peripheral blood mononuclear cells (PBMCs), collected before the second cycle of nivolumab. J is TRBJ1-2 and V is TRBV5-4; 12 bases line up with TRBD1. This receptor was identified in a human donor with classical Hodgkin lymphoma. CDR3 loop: CASSFGTGGSYGYTF. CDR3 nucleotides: TGTGCCAGCAGCTTCGGGACAGGGGGCTCCTATGGCTACACCTTC. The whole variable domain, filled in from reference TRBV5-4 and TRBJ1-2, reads ETGVTQSPTHLIKTRGQQVTLRCSSQSGHNTVSWYQQALGQGPQFIFQYYREEENGRGNFPPRFSGLQFPNYSSELNVNALELDDSALYLCASSFGTGGSYGYTFGSGTRLTVV.